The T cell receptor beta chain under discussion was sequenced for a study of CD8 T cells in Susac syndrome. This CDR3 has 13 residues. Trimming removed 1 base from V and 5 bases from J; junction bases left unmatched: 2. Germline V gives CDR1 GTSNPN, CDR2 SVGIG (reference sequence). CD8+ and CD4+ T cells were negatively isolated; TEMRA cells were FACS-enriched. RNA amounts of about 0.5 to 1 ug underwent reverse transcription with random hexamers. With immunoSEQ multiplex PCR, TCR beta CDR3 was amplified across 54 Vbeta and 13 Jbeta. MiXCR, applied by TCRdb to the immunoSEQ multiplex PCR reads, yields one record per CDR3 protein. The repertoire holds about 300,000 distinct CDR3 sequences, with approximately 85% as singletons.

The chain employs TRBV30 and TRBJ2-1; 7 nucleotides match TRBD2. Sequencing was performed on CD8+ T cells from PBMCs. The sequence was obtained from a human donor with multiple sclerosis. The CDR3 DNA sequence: TGTGCCTGGAGTGGGCTAGCGGACAATGAGCAGTTCTTC. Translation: CAWSGLADNEQFF.